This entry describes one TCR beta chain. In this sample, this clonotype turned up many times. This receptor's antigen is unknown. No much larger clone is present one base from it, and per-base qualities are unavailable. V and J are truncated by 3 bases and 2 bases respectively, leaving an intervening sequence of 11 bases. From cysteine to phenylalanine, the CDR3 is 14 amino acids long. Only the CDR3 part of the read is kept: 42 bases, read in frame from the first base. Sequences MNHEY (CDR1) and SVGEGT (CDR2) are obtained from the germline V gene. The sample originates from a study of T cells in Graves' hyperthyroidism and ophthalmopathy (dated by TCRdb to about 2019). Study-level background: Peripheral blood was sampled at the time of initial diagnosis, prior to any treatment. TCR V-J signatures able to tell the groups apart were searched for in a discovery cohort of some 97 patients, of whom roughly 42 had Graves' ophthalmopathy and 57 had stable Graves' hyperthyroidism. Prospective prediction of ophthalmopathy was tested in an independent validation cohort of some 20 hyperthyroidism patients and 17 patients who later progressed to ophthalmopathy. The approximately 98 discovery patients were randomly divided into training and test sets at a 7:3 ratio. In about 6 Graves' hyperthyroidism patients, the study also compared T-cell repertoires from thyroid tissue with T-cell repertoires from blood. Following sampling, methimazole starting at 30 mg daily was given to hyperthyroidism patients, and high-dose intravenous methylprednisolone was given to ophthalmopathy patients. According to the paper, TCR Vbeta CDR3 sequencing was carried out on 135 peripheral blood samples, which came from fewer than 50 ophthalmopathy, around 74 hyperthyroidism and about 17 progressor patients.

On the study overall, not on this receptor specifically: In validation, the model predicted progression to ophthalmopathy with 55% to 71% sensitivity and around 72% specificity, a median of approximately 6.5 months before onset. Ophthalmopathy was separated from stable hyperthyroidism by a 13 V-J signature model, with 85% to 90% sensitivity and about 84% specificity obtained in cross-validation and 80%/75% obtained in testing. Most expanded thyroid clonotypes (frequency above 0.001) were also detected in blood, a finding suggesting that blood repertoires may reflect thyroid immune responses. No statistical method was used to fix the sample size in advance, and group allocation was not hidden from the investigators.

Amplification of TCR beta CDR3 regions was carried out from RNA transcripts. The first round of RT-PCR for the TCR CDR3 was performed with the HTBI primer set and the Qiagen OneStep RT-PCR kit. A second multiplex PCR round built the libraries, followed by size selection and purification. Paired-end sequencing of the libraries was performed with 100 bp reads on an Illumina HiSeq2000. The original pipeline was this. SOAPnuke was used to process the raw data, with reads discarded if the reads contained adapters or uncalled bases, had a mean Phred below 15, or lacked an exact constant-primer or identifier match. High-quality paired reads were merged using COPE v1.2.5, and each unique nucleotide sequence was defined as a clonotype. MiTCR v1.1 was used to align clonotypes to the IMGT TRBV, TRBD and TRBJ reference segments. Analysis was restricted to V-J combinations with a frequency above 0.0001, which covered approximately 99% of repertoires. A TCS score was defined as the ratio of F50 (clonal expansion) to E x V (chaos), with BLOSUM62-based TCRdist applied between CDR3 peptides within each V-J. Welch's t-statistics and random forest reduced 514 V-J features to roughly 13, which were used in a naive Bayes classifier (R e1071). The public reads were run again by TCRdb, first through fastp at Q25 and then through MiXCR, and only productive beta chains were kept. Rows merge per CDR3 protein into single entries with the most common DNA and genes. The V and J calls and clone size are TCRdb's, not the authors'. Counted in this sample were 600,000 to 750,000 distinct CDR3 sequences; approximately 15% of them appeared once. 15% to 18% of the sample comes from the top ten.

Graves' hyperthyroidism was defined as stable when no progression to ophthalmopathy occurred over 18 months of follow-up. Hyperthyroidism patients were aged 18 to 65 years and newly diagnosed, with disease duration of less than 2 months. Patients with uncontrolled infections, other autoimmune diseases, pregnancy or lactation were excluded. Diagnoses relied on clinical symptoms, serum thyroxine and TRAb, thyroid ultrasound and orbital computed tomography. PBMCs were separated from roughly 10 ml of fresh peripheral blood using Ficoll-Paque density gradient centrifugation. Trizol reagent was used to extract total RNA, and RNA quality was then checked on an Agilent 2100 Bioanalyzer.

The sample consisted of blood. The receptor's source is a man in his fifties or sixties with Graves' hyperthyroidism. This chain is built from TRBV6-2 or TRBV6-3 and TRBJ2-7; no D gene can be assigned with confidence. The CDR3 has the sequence CASSYPSTTYEQYF. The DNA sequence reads TGTGCCAGCAGTTATCCGAGCACCACCTACGAGCAGTACTTC.